The 19 T cell receptor beta chains in this list originate from one sample, sequenced in a study of T cell responses to AZD1222 COVID-19 vaccine. Here immunoSEQ multiplex PCR was the method, and the copy in TCRdb shows in-frame clones only, minus some. The data hold under 150,000 clones, with roughly 88% observed a single time. The sequencing here drew on peripheral blood, taken 28 days after the second AZD1222 dose. Every receptor here comes from an adult who received the AZD1222 COVID-19 vaccine.

This rearrangement joins TRBV30 to TRBJ1-2; 10 positions agree with TRBD1. The germline V gene has CDR1 GTSNPN and CDR2 SVGIG (reference sequence). The CDR3 length is 15 residues. With V trimmed by 2 bases and J by 7 bases, 10 bases remained unmatched. CDR3 nucleotides: TGTGCCTGGAGTTTGCGACAGGGGGCATTGGGTGGCTACACCTTC. This encodes CAWSLRQGALGGYTF.

CDR3 DNA: TGTGCCAGCAGTCCCGGGACGGATGGCTACACCTTC. It codes for CASSPGTDGYTF. This chain joins TRBV12-3 or TRBV12-4 and TRBJ1-2, with D perhaps TRBD1 (5 bases). The CDR3 has 12 residues. V shed 5 bases and J shed 6 bases, with 10 bases lying between them.

The rearrangement links TRBV6-5 to TRBJ2-1, with TRBD1 matching over 8 bases. Per the germline V gene, CDR1 is MNHEY and CDR2 is SVGAGI. V lost 5 bases to trimming and J lost 5 bases; unmatched junction nucleotides: 2. The CDR3 sequence is 13 residues long. The CDR3 loop is CASSRTGNNEQFF. The CDR3 region has the DNA TGTGCCAGCAGTCGGACAGGGAACAATGAGCAGTTCTTC.

This clone was seen more than once but under ten times. This sequence joins TRBV9 and TRBJ1-1; D is undetermined. Germline V lookup: CDR1 SGDLS, CDR2 YYNGEE. Trimming removed 3 bases at V and 1 base at J, with 10 bases between. The CDR3 has 14 residues. The CDR3 region is CASSAWTGNTEAFF. The CDR3, as DNA: TGTGCCAGCAGCGCCTGGACGGGGAACACTGAAGCTTTCTTT.

J is TRBJ1-5 and V is TRBV19; TRBD1 matches at 8 bases. Germline lookup yields CDR1 LNHDA and CDR2 SQIVND (reference sequence). Trimming at V came to 7 bases and at J to 4 bases, leaving 6 bases not matched to a gene. The CDR3 is 14 residues long. In nucleotides, the CDR3 is TGTGCCAGTAAGAAGGACAGGGAAAATCAGCCCCAGCATTTT. This encodes CASKKDRENQPQHF.

The chain employs TRBV30 and TRBJ1-1, with D uncertain. The germline CDR1 and CDR2 sequences are GTSNPN and SVGIG (reference sequence). V lost 0 bases to trimming and J lost 1 base, with 9 bases between them. The length of the CDR3 is 14 residues. The CDR3 bases are TGTGCCTGGAGTGTTGGTCAGGCGAACACTGAAGCTTTCTTT. It codes for CAWSVGQANTEAFF. Full variable domain (remainder filled in from reference TRBV30 and TRBJ1-1): SQTIHQWPATLVQPVGSPLSLECTVEGTSNPNLYWYRQAAGRGLQLLFYSVGIGQISSEVPQNLSASRPQDRQFILSSKKLLLSDSGFYLCAWSVGQANTEAFFGQGTRLTVV.

The sample holds one count of this clone. The rearrangement uses TRBV6-2 or TRBV6-3 and TRBJ1-1; possibly TRBD1 for D (6 bases). CDR1 and CDR2 from the germline V gene are MNHEY and SVGEGT. Trimming removed 3 bases from V and 3 bases from J, with 23 bases in between. This CDR3 spans 18 amino acids. CDR3 sequence: CASSYTGKNPLGDTEAFF. DNA for the CDR3: TGTGCCAGCAGTTATACAGGGAAAAACCCCTTAGGGGACACTGAAGCTTTCTTT.

This clone was seen only once. The V and J genes are TRBV7-8 and TRBJ1-5; no definite D call. The length of the CDR3 is 15 residues. The germline CDR1 and CDR2 sequences are SGHVS and FQNEAQ. Trimming left V 8 bases short and J 0 bases short, with 14 bases between. The CDR3 DNA follows: TGTGCCAGCGCTGGAGACTCCTTTAGCAATCAGCCCCAGCATTTT. Its protein is CASAGDSFSNQPQHF.

V is TRBV24-1 and J is TRBJ2-3, with unresolved D. The CDR3 contains 16 residues. V lost 1 base to trimming and J lost 3 bases, with 13 bases between them. Germline V gene data show CDR1 as KGHDR and CDR2 as SFDVKD. CDR3 protein: CATSDFGSALTDTQYF. DNA of the CDR3: TGTGCCACCAGTGATTTCGGCTCCGCCTTGACAGATACGCAGTATTTT.

This clone occurred a few times. This chain joins TRBV28 and TRBJ1-1; 9 nucleotides align to TRBD1. Losses at the gene ends were 7 bases for V and 6 bases for J; bases not matched to a gene: 6. The CDR3 is 13 amino acids. CDR1 and CDR2 from the germline V gene are MDHEN and SYDVKM. The CDR3 sequence: CASKTGGKAEAFF. CDR3 in DNA: TGTGCCAGCAAGACAGGGGGTAAGGCTGAAGCTTTCTTT.

The chain is built from TRBV2 and TRBJ1-5; 7 nucleotides match TRBD1. This CDR3 region has 15 residues. Germline loops: CDR1 SNHLY, CDR2 FYNNEI. The junction had 8 bases not matched to a gene; V was cut back by 8 bases and J by 1 base. CDR3 DNA: TGTGCCAGCTCCAGGGGGGATTTGAGCAATCAGCCCCAGCATTTT. Translating it yields CASSRGDLSNQPQHF.

The V and J genes are TRBV6-1 and TRBJ1-6; D not certain. From germline, CDR1 is MNHNS and CDR2 SASEGT. Trimming took 2 bases from V and 0 from J, leaving 14 bases between them. The CDR3 runs 18 residues. The DNA for the CDR3 is TGTGCCAGCAGTGAAACCCCGGACTCCAGCTCCTATAATTCACCCCTCCACTTT. It codes for CASSETPDSSSYNSPLHF.

This chain joins TRBV9 and TRBJ2-2; D perhaps matches TRBD1 (6 bases). The CDR3 has 15 amino acids. V was cut by 5 bases and J by 2 bases, with 13 bases left in between. Germline CDR1 and CDR2: SGDLS and YYNGEE. This CDR3 is CASREGGINTGELFF. Here the CDR3 DNA reads TGTGCCAGCAGGGAAGGGGGAATCAACACCGGGGAGCTGTTTTTT. Looking up the rest from reference TRBV9 and TRBJ2-2 gives the full variable domain: DSGVTQTPKHLITATGQRVTLRCSPRSGDLSVYWYQQSLDQGLQFLIQYYNGEERAKGNILERFSAQQFPDLHSELNLSSLELGDSALYFCASREGGINTGELFFGEGSRLTVL.

The chain links TRBV2 to TRBJ1-5; TRBD1 might be the D (5 bases). CDR3 length: 13 amino acids. The germline CDR1 and CDR2 sequences are SNHLY and FYNNEI. Deletions cut 7 bases from V and 3 bases from J, with 10 bases between. This chain's CDR3 is CASKGRDNQPQHF. CDR3 nucleotide sequence: TGTGCCAGCAAGGGGAGGGACAATCAGCCCCAGCATTTT.

This clone was recorded a few times. Since no conserved phenylalanine or tryptophan closes the CDR3, a read error is the likely cause. No DNA is shown, since the ends of the CDR3 on it are uncertain; the CDR3 is the one TCRdb lists. The J gene is TRBJ1-1, the V gene TRBV21-1. TRBV21-1 is termed a pseudogene. The CDR3 is 13 amino acids long, termini counted. This CDR3 reads CASSKVPGTPRAG.

The CDR3 here is CASSSLDRIYGYTF. The CDR3 DNA reads as TGTGCCAGCAGTTCCCTGGACAGAATCTATGGCTACACCTTC. This sequence joins TRBV28 and TRBJ1-2; tentative D call: TRBD1 (6 bases). The CDR3 covers 14 residues. Germline V gives CDR1 MDHEN, CDR2 SYDVKM. V was clipped by 4 bases and J by 4 bases, with 13 bases between them.

The chain has TRBV28 and TRBJ1-2; D gene unclear. Germline V gives CDR1 MDHEN, CDR2 SYDVKM. This CDR3 is built from 13 residues. The ends were cut back, 6 bases at V and 6 bases at J, with 14 bases in the middle. This CDR3 is CASRPTWLDGYTF. The CDR3 nucleotides are TGTGCCAGCAGGCCGACCTGGTTGGATGGCTACACCTTC.

V usage is TRBV6-5 and J usage is TRBJ1-1; the D gene is possibly TRBD1 (5 bases). The CDR3 sequence is 13 residues long. The germline V gene has CDR1 MNHEY and CDR2 SVGAGI. Deletions cut 6 bases from V and 4 bases from J, with 12 bases between. DNA for the CDR3: TGTGCCAGCAGGACCGGGGGACGCACTGAAGCTTTCTTT. It is translated as CASRTGGRTEAFF.

The chain uses TRBV4-3 and TRBJ1-5; D not resolved. V lost 6 bases and J lost 4, with 16 bases in between. CDR1 LGHNA and CDR2 YSLEER come from the germline V gene. This CDR3 contains 15 residues. CDR3 bases: TGCGCCAGCAGGAGAAATCTGGGGTTAAATCAGCCCCAGCATTTT. It specifies CASRRNLGLNQPQHF.